This T cell receptor (beta chain) was recorded in a study of blood T cell repertoires in COVID-19. Study-wide background: From the United States, Italy and Spain came samples of acute and convalescent COVID-19. PBMCs, B-cell-depleted T cells, or T cells were the source of the cDNA or gDNA that made up the material.

The protocol was immunoSEQ multiplex PCR, while the TCRdb copy is restricted to in-frame clones and leaves out a portion. The data show approximately 500,000 clones, approximately 87% seen once. The participants were between 18 and 89 years old and came from about two dozen US areas. Each recovered donor of Cohort 3 presented with two negative PCRs, clearance, or symptom resolution. Looked up from germline, CDR1 is LGHNA and CDR2 is YSLEER. The V end lost 1 base, the J end lost 3 bases, and 16 bases lay between the germline ends. This CDR3 spans 16 amino acids. The TCR originated in a woman aged 40 to 55 who had recovered from COVID-19. J is TRBJ2-7 and V is TRBV4-3; D may be TRBD2 (7 bases). Sequenced input: PBMCs or T cells enriched from blood (not recorded which). CDR3 nucleotide sequence: TGCGCCAGCAGCCAAGTGAGGGGGGGACCTAACTACGAGCAGTACTTC. Translation gives CASSQVRGGPNYEQYF.